This TCR beta chain was found in a study of shared clonotypes between healthy human individuals. Broader study findings: With a handful of donors compared, around 5.4% of naive CD4 clonotypes were shared. When compared with the clonotypes that were shared by all four sorted-subset donors, the non-shared clonotypes turned out to have lower generation probabilities.

As originally analysed: Junction-only sequences without quality scores came from ImmunoSEQ, so filtering differed. Measured with immunoSEQ multiplex PCR; TCRdb has only the in-frame clones, and not every one. V and J calls and clone size are those listed in that table; D and trimming were worked out from the DNA. The data hold some 2.1 million clones, with roughly 94% observed a single time. As to this clone: No antigen is known for it.

The sequence was collected from a man younger than 30 in good health. Material for sequencing was naive CD4+ T cells sorted from blood. Subset here: CD45RA+ positively selected.

The chain's CDR3 is CASSGPGANVLTF. The DNA of the CDR3 is TGCGCCAGTTCAGGGCCTGGGGCCAACGTCCTGACTTTC. This chain joins TRBV5-1 and TRBJ2-6; maybe TRBD1 (5 bases). V was trimmed by 8 bases and J by 2 bases, leaving 8 bases between them. The germline CDR1 and CDR2 sequences are SGHRS and YFSETQ. The CDR3 is 13 amino acids.